This TCR beta chain came from a study of blood T cell repertoires in COVID-19. Study information: The United States, Italy and Spain were the sources of the acute and convalescent COVID-19 samples.

As handled by the study authors: Using reference gene primer amplification, nucleated cell counts were estimated. The protocol was immunoSEQ multiplex PCR, while the TCRdb copy is restricted to in-frame clones and leaves out a portion. V, J and clone size were drawn from that table, and D and trimming were deduced from the DNA. The data contain 300,000 to 400,000 clones, around 90% of them seen just once; the ten biggest clones take up under 3.5%. The CDR3 covers 16 residues. The V gene's germline CDR1 is SEHNR and CDR2 FQNEAQ (reference sequence). The V segment lost 4 bases and the J segment 0 bases; nucleotides outside the gene matches: 5.

The sequence was collected from a woman aged 25 to 39 with COVID-19, enrolled during active disease. V usage is TRBV7-9 and J usage is TRBJ2-7; 11 bases fit TRBD2. Sequencing used peripheral blood. The CDR3 coding sequence is TGTGCCAGCAGCTACGGACTAGCGGGTAGCTCCTACGAGCAGTACTTC. Translation: CASSYGLAGSSYEQYF.